The present entry profiles one T cell receptor beta chain with its context. Its specificity is unknown. The junction differs from germline at one of its ends, possibly a read error. Other nucleotide sequences from this sample produce the same CDR3. The entry originates in a study of T cell responses to AZD1222 COVID-19 vaccine. Study-level results: Sampled repertoires all dated from after the peak T cell response.

The CDR3 length is 15 residues. The germline V gene has CDR1 KGHSH and CDR2 LQKENI. Profiled with immunoSEQ multiplex PCR; TCRdb holds only in-frame clones, not every one. Here the sample spans 140,000 or so clones, approximately 90% being singletons. The material was peripheral blood, obtained 28 days after the second AZD1222 dose. This sequence joins TRBV18 and TRBJ2-1, with TRBD2 identical over 11 bases. This sequence originates from an adult who received the AZD1222 COVID-19 vaccine. DNA of the CDR3: TGTGCCAGCTCGCCACTAGCGGGAGCTTACAATGAGCAGTTCTTC. Its protein product is CASSPLAGAYNEQFF. Using reference TRBV18 and TRBJ2-1 for the parts outside the CDR3, the full variable domain is NAGVMQNPRHLVRRRGQEARLRCSPMKGHSHVYWYRQLPEEGLKFMVYLQKENIIDESGMPKERFSAEFPKEGPSILRIQQVVRGDSAAYFCASSPLAGAYNEQFFGPGTRLTVL.